Listed below are T cell receptor beta chains from one sample, sequenced in a study of human T cells and chemical hapten exposure. TCRdb itself ran the RACE reads through MiXCR, one entry per CDR3 protein. Among 110,000 or so distinct CDR3 sequences listed, less than 40% were seen once. The source was whole blood, collected in connection with sensitization to the hapten diphenylcyclopropenone (DPC). The receptor source for this set is a man in his forties with alopecia areata. Some clones in this sample may be carry-over from other donors' samples. Each CDR3 is given with its conserved first and last residue. D genes are given only for firm matches. The size of a clone is reported for some rows only, either as once, few or many, or as a class for expanded clones.

clone_size	j_call	d_call	cdr3_length	v_call	cdr3_nt	cdr3_aa
few	TRBJ2-1	NA	12	TRBV24-1	TGTGCCACCAGGAACCCTCTCAATGAGCAGTTCTTC	CATRNPLNEQFF
few	TRBJ2-1	TRBD2	16	TRBV6-2/TRBV6-3	TGTGCCAGCAGTTACTCTCTAGGACTAGGGAGGAATGAGCAGTTCTTC	CASSYSLGLGRNEQFF
NA	TRBJ2-2	NA	14	TRBV28	TGTGCCACCCTAGGGGCCTCGAACACCGGGGAGCTGTTTTTT	CATLGASNTGELFF
NA	TRBJ2-5	NA	15	TRBV27	TGTGCCAGCAGTTTAGGTTGGGGGGAGGCGGAGACCCAGTACTTC	CASSLGWGEAETQYF
few	TRBJ2-5	TRBD1	12	TRBV20-1	TGCAGTGCTACGACAGGGCAAGAGACCCAGTACTTC	CSATTGQETQYF
NA	TRBJ2-6	NA	19	TRBV7-8	TGTGCCAGCAGCTTGAGTGCGGAGATTGTGATCTCTGGGGCCAACGTCCTGACTTTC	CASSLSAEIVISGANVLTF
few	TRBJ2-1	TRBD2	17	TRBV3-1	TGTGCCAGCAGCCAAGATGCCGGGAGGTCTTCCTACAATGAGCAGTTCTTC	CASSQDAGRSSYNEQFF
few	TRBJ2-1	NA	13	TRBV20-1	TGCAGTGCTACCCCTGACAGAGACAATGAGCAGTTCTTC	CSATPDRDNEQFF
NA	TRBJ1-1	NA	17	TRBV20-1	TGCAGTGCTAGAGATACCGGGATGGGAACTGGGAACACTGAAGCTTTCTTT	CSARDTGMGTGNTEAFF
NA	TRBJ2-6	NA	15	TRBV28	TGTGCCAGCAGCTTCGGTGGGGCTGGGGCCAACGTCCTGACTTTC	CASSFGGAGANVLTF
few	TRBJ2-6	NA	17	TRBV5-4	TGTGCCAGCAGGCCCACCCCAGGGCGCTCTGGGGCCAACGTCCTGACTTTC	CASRPTPGRSGANVLTF
few	TRBJ2-7	NA	14	TRBV14	TGTGCCAGCAGCCAACCCCAGGGAAGCTACGAGCAGTACTTC	CASSQPQGSYEQYF
few	TRBJ2-3	NA	14	TRBV9	TGTGCCAGCAGCGTTAGCGGAAACACAGATACGCAGTATTTT	CASSVSGNTDTQYF
NA	TRBJ1-1	NA	14	TRBV7-2	TGTGCCAGCAGCTCCCCGGGGATGACGGGAGAAGCTTTCTTT	CASSSPGMTGEAFF
NA	TRBJ2-3	NA	15	TRBV6-5	TGTGCCAGCAGTCCCAGTCAACGTCGCACAGATACGCAGTATTTT	CASSPSQRRTDTQYF
NA	TRBJ2-5	NA	14	TRBV30	TGTGCCTGGAGTGTTCGTGGAGGGACGGAGACCCAGTACTTC	CAWSVRGGTETQYF